This T cell receptor beta chain was retrieved from a study of Ad26.COV2.S vaccination and SARS-CoV-2 variants listed by TCRdb under 2021. Concerning the study at large: TCRbeta repertoire sequencing served as the tool for gauging how specific and how broad the SARS-CoV-2-reactive T cell receptors were following Ad26.COV2.S vaccination. The TCR-sequenced set comprised approximately 32 samples: some 19 Ad26.COV2.S vaccine recipients, 5 placebo recipients and 8 SARS-CoV-2 convalescent individuals. Overall study outcomes, separate from this receptor: Ad26.COV2.S recipients had higher spike-specific TCR breadth than placebo recipients (P = 0.0014). Comparable non-spike TCR breadth was observed between vaccine and placebo recipients, consistent with only spike being contained in the vaccine. According to the authors, total T cell responses may have been underestimated by the TCR breadth and depth analyses. Substantial breadth of spike-specific CD8+ and CD4+ T cell responses was reported after vaccination.

TCRbeta CDR3 regions were sequenced with the immunoSEQ Assay. After extraction, genomic DNA underwent amplification by bias-controlled multiplex PCR, followed by high-throughput sequencing. The study's processing was this. Collapsing and filtering of sequences were performed to quantify the absolute abundance of each unique TCRbeta CDR3 region. T cell fraction was estimated by normalization of TCRbeta template counts to usable DNA, with usable DNA being measured through amplification of reference genes present in all nucleated cells. Repertoire TCRs were annotated as SARS-CoV-2-specific when V gene, CDR3 amino acid sequence and J gene were exactly matched to a known reactive TCR set. The reference SARS-CoV-2 TCR set came from MIRA and was filtered for enrichment in COVID-19-positive ImmuneCODE repertoires, removing public or cross-reactive TCRs. Using the MIRA antigens, annotated TCRs were further analysed by specific ORF or by position within an ORF. Depth was the summed frequency of annotated unique rearrangements, while breadth was defined as annotated unique rearrangements over total unique productive rearrangements. Two-sided Wilcoxon rank-sum tests were applied when comparing TCR breadth between groups. TCRdb retrieved this table from immuneACCESS and kept in-frame rearrangements only. Not all clones are present; in checked studies, unresolved V genes account for under half, and no reason is known for the remainder. The V and J calls and clone size were taken over from that table, and D and trimming were inferred from the DNA. Across this sample there are roughly 180,000 clones, with around 85% seen only once. 5% to 7% of the sample goes to the ten largest clones.

This clone was detected only once. The antigen it recognizes is unknown. No clone much larger than this one lies a single base away; base qualities are absent. Read against the paper, the sample's time point label means: individuals recovered from natural SARS-CoV-2 infection. According to the germline V gene, CDR1 reads SGHAT and CDR2 reads FQNNGV. The V end loses 0 bases and the J end loses 7 bases, and a stretch of 10 bases separates them. The CDR3 holds 13 amino acids from the cysteine to the phenylalanine. Only the CDR3 part of the read is kept: 39 bases, read in frame from the first base. The chain uses TRBV11-2 and TRBJ2-7; a confident D gene designation cannot be given. The sequence was collected from a human donor who had recovered from COVID-19. Material: peripheral blood, obtained after recovery from COVID-19. The CDR3 protein is CASSLEAASEQYF. The nucleotides read TGTGCCAGCAGCTTAGAGGCAGCCTCGGAGCAGTACTTC.